This TCR beta chain was obtained from a study of blood T cells in healthy people across ages. This clonotype turned up a few times. Primed by a sample-barcoded 5' primer and a J-beta primer mix, a second PCR proceeded for about 6 to 12 cycles. TCRdb used MiXCR to reprocess the 5' RACE reads, holding one entry per CDR3 protein. The sample has about 640,000 distinct CDR3 sequences; approximately 30% are singletons. The CDR3 extends over 12 amino acids. Germline V gene sequence: CDR1 SQVTM, CDR2 ANQGSEA. Trimming pared 4 bases from V and 4 bases from J, leaving 9 bases between. This chain uses TRBV29-1 with TRBJ2-3; the D is unclear. The TCR was taken from a woman older than 75 in good health. Sequenced input: blood. The CDR3 DNA reads TGCAGCGTTGGTATCGCCTCAGATACGCAGTATTTT. Residues: CSVGIASDTQYF.